This record concerns one TCR beta chain sequence. Time point denoted: newly diagnosed GD, antithyroid drugs for less than 3 months. TCR sequences were obtained from RNA taken from PBMCs. Both iRepertoire HTBI primers and Arm-PCR of CDR3 regions were used to build the TCR beta libraries. TCRdb passed the multiplex PCR reads through MiXCR, listing each CDR3 protein once. The sample gives around 470,000 distinct CDR3 sequences, around 15% of which show up once; approximately 19% is in the top ten. The record originates from a study of regulatory T cells in long-lasting Graves disease. V trimming: 4 bases; J trimming: 0 bases; junction bases outside the gene matches: 9. Germline V gene data show CDR1 as SGDLS and CDR2 as YYNGEE. The CDR3 has 17 amino acids. The same data also went into a second study, on T cells in Graves' hyperthyroidism and ophthalmopathy.

The receptor's source is a woman between 50 and 59 years old with Graves disease. Sequences were derived from peripheral blood mononuclear cells (PBMCs), sampled at new diagnosis, from a patient treated with antithyroid drugs. The chain links TRBV9 to TRBJ2-1; TRBD2 aligns across 8 bases. CDR3 region: CASSIGSSGGSYNEQFF. The DNA for the CDR3 is TGTGCCAGCAGCATAGGGTCGAGCGGGGGCTCCTACAATGAGCAGTTCTTC.